The 25 T cell receptor beta chains below all came from one sample that was sequenced in a study of T cells in Graves' hyperthyroidism and ophthalmopathy. Researchers took RNA transcripts and amplified the TCR beta CDR3 regions from them. A first-round RT-PCR of the TCR CDR3 used the HTBI primer set. TCRdb passed the multiplex PCR reads through MiXCR, listing each CDR3 protein once. The sample yields around 600,000 distinct CDR3 sequences, 11% to 15% seen once. Sequencing used blood. These TCRs come from a woman aged 18-29 years with Graves' ophthalmopathy.

This clonotype was recorded at least ten times. This rearrangement joins TRBV12-3 or TRBV12-4 to TRBJ1-1; D is unresolved. The V gene lost 7 bases and the J gene lost 3 bases, with 12 bases spanning the gap. The CDR3 has 13 residues. The DNA for the CDR3 is TGTGCCAGCAACCCCCTGGACGACACTGAAGCTTTCTTT. Protein: CASNPLDDTEAFF.

V and J are TRBV27 and TRBJ1-2, with unresolved D. The length of the CDR3 is 13 residues. V lost 2 bases and J lost 5, with 9 bases in between. Germline CDR1 and CDR2: MNHEY and SMNVEV (reference sequence). The CDR3 region has the DNA TGTGCCAGCAGTTTACGGACGGCTTATGGCTACACCTTC. Its protein is CASSLRTAYGYTF.

This clonotype was seen many times. The chain combines TRBV7-2 with TRBJ1-6; D remains ambiguous. The CDR3 has 16 residues. The germline CDR1 and CDR2 sequences are SGHTA and FQGNSA. V gave up 1 base and J gave up 7 bases, with 14 bases separating them. CDR3 DNA: TGTGCCAGCAGCTTAGGGTGGTCTAACCCAAATTCACCCCTCCACTTT. It is translated as CASSLGWSNPNSPLHF.

This clonotype was seen ten or more times. The chain links TRBV27 to TRBJ1-1, with D possibly TRBD1 on 5 matching bases. Trimming removed 6 bases from V and 5 bases from J, with 19 bases in between. The CDR3 spans 15 residues. CDR1 is MNHEY, CDR2 SMNVEV, per germline (reference sequence). The CDR3 nucleotides read TGTGCCAGCAGCCGCTTCAGGGCATCCGAAACTGAAGCTTTCTTT. This codes for CASSRFRASETEAFF.

This sequence joins TRBV19 and TRBJ1-1, with a tentative D call TRBD1 (6 bases). V lost 5 bases and J 3 bases, leaving 25 bases between the germline ends. The germline CDR1 and CDR2 sequences are LNHDA and SQIVND (reference sequence). The CDR3 has 18 residues. DNA for the CDR3: TGTGCCAGTAGTGGGGTAGGGGATGGGGAAAGGGGGGACACTGAAGCTTTCTTT. Amino acid sequence: CASSGVGDGERGDTEAFF.

The table lists this clonotype with a few counts. V and J are TRBV24-1 and TRBJ2-7, with 9 positions matching TRBD2. J lost 4 bases, V lost 3 bases, and 6 bases had no gene match. Germline loops: CDR1 KGHDR, CDR2 SFDVKD. The CDR3 has 15 amino acids. CDR3 in amino acids: CATSDPREGLYEQYF. DNA for the CDR3: TGTGCCACCAGTGATCCGCGGGAGGGCCTATACGAGCAGTACTTC.

This clonotype was recorded a few times. V and J are TRBV30 and TRBJ2-3, with TRBD2 identical over 14 bases. The V and J ends lost 4 bases and 4 bases, in that order; junction bases with no gene match: 7. The CDR3 has 16 amino acids. Germline V gene data show CDR1 as GTSNPN and CDR2 as SVGIG (reference sequence). CDR3 loop: CAWTAGLAGGSDTQYF. Written as DNA, the CDR3 is TGTGCCTGGACCGCTGGACTAGCGGGAGGATCAGATACGCAGTATTTT.

J is TRBJ2-5 and V is TRBV10-3; no definite D call. This CDR3 is built from 14 residues. V lost 10 bases, J lost 1 base, and 16 bases lay in between. Germline V lookup: CDR1 ENHRY, CDR2 SYGVKD. CDR3 amino acids: CATAESQIQETQYF. The CDR3 DNA is TGTGCCACCGCCGAGAGTCAGATCCAAGAGACCCAGTACTTC.

This chain uses TRBV19 with TRBJ1-2, with a possible D match to TRBD1 (6 bases). The germline V gene has CDR1 LNHDA and CDR2 SQIVND (reference sequence). The CDR3 extends over 12 amino acids. The ends were cut back, 8 bases at V and 7 bases at J, with 14 bases in the middle. The CDR3 DNA sequence: TGTGCCAGTCGGGGGCTAGCCGCTGGCTACACCTTC. As protein: CASRGLAAGYTF.

The chain recombines TRBV10-3 with TRBJ1-5, with a possible D match to TRBD1 (6 bases). This CDR3 comprises 13 residues. V lost 6 bases, J lost 4 bases, and 10 bases lay in between. The germline gives CDR1 ENHRY, CDR2 SYGVKD. As DNA, the CDR3 is TGTGCCATCAGCCGGACAGATAATCAGCCCCAGCATTTT. As protein: CAISRTDNQPQHF.

The chain combines TRBV9 with TRBJ1-5, with 12 bases matching TRBD1. Germline CDR1 reads SGDLS; CDR2 reads YYNGEE. This CDR3 is built from 17 residues. V shed 2 bases, J shed 5 bases, and the junction held 8 bases outside the gene matches. The CDR3 spells CASSVGTGGGRDQPQHF. As DNA, the CDR3 is TGTGCCAGCAGCGTCGGGACAGGGGGCGGGAGAGATCAGCCCCAGCATTTT. Based on the CDR3 plus reference TRBV9 and TRBJ1-5, the full variable domain is DSGVTQTPKHLITATGQRVTLRCSPRSGDLSVYWYQQSLDQGLQFLIQYYNGEERAKGNILERFSAQQFPDLHSELNLSSLELGDSALYFCASSVGTGGGRDQPQHFGDGTRLSIL.

This clonotype was detected ten times or more. DNA for the CDR3: TGTGCCAGCAGTGAAACGGGAAATTCACCCCTCCACTTT. This sequence encodes CASSETGNSPLHF. The chain combines TRBV2 with TRBJ1-6; unclear D gene. Germline V gene lookup returns CDR1 SNHLY and CDR2 FYNNEI. Trimming shortened V by 2 bases and J by 7 bases, and 6 bases separated the two germline ends. The CDR3 sequence is 13 residues long.

This clonotype was picked up many times. The chain recombines TRBV12-3 or TRBV12-4 with TRBJ2-3; D gene uncertain. V was trimmed by 4 bases and J by 0 bases, leaving 8 bases between them. This CDR3 has 14 residues. This chain's CDR3 is CASSSWESTDTQYF. CDR3 in DNA: TGTGCCAGCAGTTCGTGGGAAAGCACAGATACGCAGTATTTT.

There are a few counts of this clonotype. The chain has TRBV24-1 and TRBJ2-6; D not resolved. The germline V gene has CDR1 KGHDR and CDR2 SFDVKD. The CDR3 sequence is 13 residues long. The V end was cut by 7 bases, the J end by 0 bases, with 3 bases between. The DNA for the CDR3 is TGTGCCACCAGCAACTCTGGGGCCAACGTCCTGACTTTC. Residues: CATSNSGANVLTF.

In this sample, this clonotype turned up many times. This chain uses TRBV30 with TRBJ2-5; D may be TRBD1 (6 bases). Germline loops: CDR1 GTSNPN, CDR2 SVGIG (reference sequence). The CDR3 loop spans 14 amino acids. V was cut by 0 bases and J by 5 bases, with 13 bases left in between. This CDR3 is CAWSVAGGGETQYF. CDR3 nucleotide sequence: TGTGCCTGGAGTGTAGCTGGGGGCGGGGAGACCCAGTACTTC.

This clonotype was observed many times. The chain couples TRBV29-1 to TRBJ2-7; weak D call: TRBD2 (6 bases). Germline CDR1 reads SQVTM; CDR2 reads ANQGSEA. CDR3 size: 13 residues. Between the trimmed V and J ends, which lost 7 bases and 5 bases, there was a span of 18 bases. The CDR3 sequence is CSAAEGRGDEQYF. CDR3 coding DNA: TGCAGCGCTGCGGAGGGGCGCGGTGACGAGCAGTACTTC.

This chain links TRBV2 with TRBJ2-2; D possibly uses TRBD1 or TRBD2 (5 bases each). Germline V gives CDR1 SNHLY, CDR2 FYNNEI. This CDR3 spans 15 amino acids. With 3 bases removed from V and 0 bases from J, the gap between germline ends came to 8 bases. The CDR3 loop is CASSELGANTGELFF. CDR3 DNA: TGTGCCAGCAGTGAGCTGGGGGCGAACACCGGGGAGCTGTTTTTT.

Many counts were recorded for this clonotype. The J gene is TRBJ2-5, the V gene TRBV11-1, with TRBD1 matching over 9 bases. The germline gives CDR1 SGHAT, CDR2 FQDESV (reference sequence). The CDR3 runs 15 residues. Trimming removed 0 bases from V and 4 bases from J; junction bases left unmatched: 3. The CDR3 protein is CASSLATGGGETQYF. In DNA, the CDR3 is TGTGCCAGCAGCTTAGCCACAGGGGGCGGAGAGACCCAGTACTTC. Based on the CDR3 plus reference TRBV11-1 and TRBJ2-5, the full variable domain is EAEVAQSPRYKITEKSQAVAFWCDPISGHATLYWYRQILGQGPELLVQFQDESVVDDSQLPKDRFSAERLKGVDSTLKIQPAELGDSAMYLCASSLATGGGETQYFGPGTRLLVL.

This sequence joins TRBV27 and TRBJ1-6, with unresolved D. This CDR3 has 16 amino acids. The germline V and J ends were trimmed by 2 bases and 3 bases, with 11 bases remaining between them. Germline V gives CDR1 MNHEY, CDR2 SMNVEV (reference sequence). The CDR3: CASSLPPGLYNSPLHF. The CDR3 bases are TGTGCCAGCAGTTTACCGCCTGGGCTCTATAATTCACCCCTCCACTTT.

This clonotype was picked up a small number of times. The gene calls are TRBV19 and TRBJ2-4; 8 bases match TRBD1. The CDR3 covers 16 residues. Looked up from germline, CDR1 is LNHDA and CDR2 is SQIVND (reference sequence). The V gene end was trimmed by 1 base and the J gene end by 4 bases; junction bases not matched to a gene: 6. The CDR3 reads CASSIAGTGLKNIQYF. As DNA, the CDR3 is TGTGCCAGTAGTATAGCCGGGACAGGCCTAAAAAACATTCAGTACTTC.

V usage is TRBV29-1 and J usage is TRBJ2-3; 10 bases agree with TRBD1. CDR1 and CDR2 from the germline V gene are SQVTM and ANQGSEA. The CDR3 runs to 16 residues. J was trimmed by 1 base and V by 1 base; bases with no gene match: 5. The CDR3 sequence is CSVEGDRGDRTDTQYF. In nucleotides, the CDR3 is TGCAGCGTTGAAGGGGACAGGGGAGATCGCACAGATACGCAGTATTTT.

V is TRBV27 and J is TRBJ2-1, with D tentatively TRBD2 (6 bases). CDR1 and CDR2 from the germline V gene are MNHEY and SMNVEV (reference sequence). The length of the CDR3 is 15 residues. The germline V and J ends were trimmed by 4 bases and 2 bases, with 12 bases remaining between them. CDR3 nucleotides: TGTGCCAGCAGTTCCAGTTTAGCGGCCTACAATGAGCAGTTCTTC. Translated: CASSSSLAAYNEQFF.

This clonotype came up a few times. The J gene is TRBJ2-5, the V gene TRBV28; 7 positions agree with TRBD1. V shed 7 bases and J 3 bases; nucleotides not matched to a gene: 2. Looked up from germline, CDR1 is MDHEN and CDR2 is SYDVKM. The CDR3 contains 12 residues. The CDR3 reads CASTGQEETQYF. The DNA for the CDR3 is TGTGCCAGCACCGGACAGGAAGAGACCCAGTACTTC.

This clonotype was recorded many times. The chain recombines TRBV6-1 with TRBJ1-6; D remains unclear. CDR1 is MNHNS, CDR2 SASEGT, per germline. This CDR3 is 15 amino acids long. Trimming left V 6 bases short and J 10 bases short, with 19 bases between. CDR3: CASSSTGPGGSPLHF. CDR3 bases: TGTGCCAGCAGCTCTACCGGGCCGGGTGGGTCACCCCTCCACTTT.

This clonotype was detected many times. The chain is built from TRBV29-1 and TRBJ2-7, with TRBD1 matching 8 bases. V dropped 2 bases and J dropped 0; count of bases not matched to a gene: 9. From germline, CDR1 is SQVTM and CDR2 ANQGSEA. This CDR3 is 16 amino acids long. As DNA, the CDR3 is TGCAGCGTTGAACTATCGACAGGGGCGTACTCCTACGAGCAGTACTTC. As protein: CSVELSTGAYSYEQYF.